What follows describes a single T cell receptor (beta chain). No cognate antigen has been identified for it. It has no much larger one-base neighbor in the sample; base qualities were not kept. Donors were healthy HIV-negative adults with no recently reported acute infections or vaccinations. Every donor was a Caucasian adult living in Nashville, Tennessee, USA. CD4+ T cells were enriched by magnetic negative selection; naive cells were then positively selected on CD45RA, and the negative fraction formed the memory subset. Blood was obtained by leukapheresis, after which PBMCs were separated by Ficoll-Histopaque density gradient centrifugation and cryopreserved in liquid nitrogen vapor phase. Analytical flow cytometry was used to check the purity and quantity of every magnetically sorted T cell population. Genomic DNA was isolated from every sorted fraction and measured by UV absorbance on a Nanodrop 2000c.

Using the deep immunoSEQ assay, TCR CDR3 regions were amplified from genomic DNA by multiplex PCR. Extracted genomic DNA from each cell subset was distributed evenly across all wells of several immunoSEQ 96-well plates, and each plate was treated as a replicate. For sorted subsets, each replicate PCR was loaded with around 220 ng genomic DNA, equivalent to about 33,000 T cell genomes. Purified libraries were quantified with a Qubit 3.0 fluorometer, sized on a Bioanalyzer 2100, and re-quantified with the KAPA Library Quantification kit. Every immunoSEQ 96-well plate was sequenced on a dedicated single-read 150-cycle Illumina NextSeq 550 flow cell. Regarding the original processing steps: Because the immunoSEQ output included only junctional sequences and no quality scores, the filtering could not be the same as the filtering used for full-length reads. To assign V/J genes and CDR3, sequences were annotated against IMGT germline references using PyIR, a Python wrapper for IgBLAST v1.9. Any read was removed if the V/J assignment was weak (E-value above 1e-6), the CDR3 was missing, or the read contained stop codons, out-of-frame junctions, or ambiguous translated residues. A V3J clonotype was defined by an identical inferred V gene, J gene, and CDR3 amino acid sequence. To compute the percentage overlap between repertoires, the number of shared unique clonotypes was divided by the size of the smaller repertoire. Richness of each repertoire was evaluated using RTK rarefaction, the Chao1 estimator, and Recon v2.1 estimates of unobserved clonotypes. OLGA was used to compute generation probabilities for all TCRbeta clonotypes that the gDNA method yielded from a handful of donors. TCRdb holds this immuneACCESS table with in-frame rearrangements only. Some clones are missing; in checked studies, unresolved V genes explain under half, and the rest has no known cause. V and J calls and clone size are copied from that table; D and trimming were computed from the DNA. Present in this sample are about 2.4 million clones, approximately 94% of which were seen just once. Clones ranked in the top ten supply 0.35% to 0.45% of the sample.

These data come from a study of shared clonotypes between healthy human individuals (TCRdb year 2020). Regarding the research as a whole: A few men and two women, aged 18 to 49 years, made up the cohort. For each donor, CD4 naive and CD4 memory were each run on three plates, CD8 naive on two plates, and CD8 memory on one plate. Different laboratories and diverse techniques were used to prepare libraries and sequence TCR repertoires, to increase sequencing depth and limit assay-specific biases. Each donor's leukapheresis produced roughly between about 0.9 and 9.5 billion PBMCs. Blood TCR repertoires of about five healthy adults were deeply sequenced to estimate repertoire size and the extent of clonotype sharing between individuals. What the research found in general, with its limitations: Sampling was restricted to blood, and TCR repertoires in tissue are likely to differ from TCR repertoires in blood. Larger estimated clonotype richness was generally found for naive subsets than for memory subsets. When a few donors were compared, the shared fraction of clonotypes was about 5.4% for naive CD4, over 3% for naive CD8, 2% to 2.5% for memory CD4, and about 0.36% for memory CD8. Higher generation probabilities were observed for clonotypes shared by all four sorted-subset donors than for non-shared clonotypes. Based on pairwise subsampling, the degree of clonotype sharing among donors was expected to be affected by sequencing depth. The genetic and exposure-history diversity represented was limited by the small number of donors. Even with the large sequencing depth, rarefaction of the sorted-subset datasets indicated that sequencing was incomplete.

Its CDR3 holds 13 amino acids, cysteine through phenylalanine. Only the CDR3 DNA is retained, 39 bases long and in frame from the first base. CDR1 and CDR2, per the germline V gene, are MGHRA and YSYEKL. Deletion took 6 bases off V and 4 bases off J, with a span of 12 bases between the germline ends. Sequenced input: naive CD4+ T cells from PBMCs. The cell subset or site tag for this specimen amounts to: CD45RA+ positively selected. Rearrangement joined TRBV4-1 to TRBJ1-1; the D gene is possibly TRBD1, with 6 bases matching. The sequence was collected from a man younger than 35 in good health. Some clones in this sample may be carry-over from other donors' samples. The CDR3 loop reads CASRAGVRTEAFF. The base sequence is TGCGCCAGCAGAGCAGGGGTACGCACTGAAGCTTTCTTT.